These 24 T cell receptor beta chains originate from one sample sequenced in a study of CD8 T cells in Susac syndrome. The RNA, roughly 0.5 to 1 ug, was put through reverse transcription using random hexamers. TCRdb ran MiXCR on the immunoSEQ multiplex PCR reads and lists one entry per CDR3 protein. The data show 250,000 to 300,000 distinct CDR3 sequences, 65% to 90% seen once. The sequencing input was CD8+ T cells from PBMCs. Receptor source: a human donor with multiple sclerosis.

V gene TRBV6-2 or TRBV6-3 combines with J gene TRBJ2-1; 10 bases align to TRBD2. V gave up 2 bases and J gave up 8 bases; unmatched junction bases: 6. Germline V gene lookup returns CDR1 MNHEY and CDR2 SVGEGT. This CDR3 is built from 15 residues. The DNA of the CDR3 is TGTGCCAGCAGTTACCTAGCGGGAGACTTCGATGAGCAGTTCTTC. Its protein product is CASSYLAGDFDEQFF.

CDR3 residues: CASSWSSRGHGYTF. Written as DNA, the CDR3 is TGTGCCAGCAGTTGGTCCTCACGTGGACATGGCTACACCTTC. The chain is built from TRBV27 and TRBJ1-2; D gene ambiguous. CDR1 and CDR2 (germline): MNHEY, SMNVEV (reference sequence). Deletions cut 4 bases from V and 6 bases from J, with 15 bases between. This CDR3 spans 14 amino acids.

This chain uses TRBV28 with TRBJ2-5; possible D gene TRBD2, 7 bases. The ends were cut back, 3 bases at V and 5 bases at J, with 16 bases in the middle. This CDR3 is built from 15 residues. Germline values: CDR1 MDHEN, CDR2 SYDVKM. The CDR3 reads CASSLGGRSTETQYF. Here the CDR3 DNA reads TGTGCCAGCAGTTTGGGGGGGCGCTCCACGGAGACCCAGTACTTC.

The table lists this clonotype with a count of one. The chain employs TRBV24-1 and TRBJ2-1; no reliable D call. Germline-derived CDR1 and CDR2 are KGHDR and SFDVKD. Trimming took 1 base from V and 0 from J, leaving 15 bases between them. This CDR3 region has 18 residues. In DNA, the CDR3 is TGTGCCACCAGTGATTTTTTAGGTGGAAAAGGCTCCTACAATGAGCAGTTCTTC. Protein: CATSDFLGGKGSYNEQFF.

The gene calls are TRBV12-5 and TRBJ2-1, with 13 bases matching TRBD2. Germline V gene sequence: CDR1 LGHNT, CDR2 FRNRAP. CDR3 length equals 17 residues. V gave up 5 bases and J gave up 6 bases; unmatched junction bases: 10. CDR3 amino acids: CASGPGTSGIGFNEQFF. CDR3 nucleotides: TGTGCTAGTGGTCCTGGGACTAGCGGGATTGGTTTCAATGAGCAGTTCTTC.

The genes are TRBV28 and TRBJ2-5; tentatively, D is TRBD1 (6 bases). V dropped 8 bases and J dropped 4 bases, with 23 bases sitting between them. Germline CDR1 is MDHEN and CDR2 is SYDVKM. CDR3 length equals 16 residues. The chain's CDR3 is CASAREAWTARETQYF. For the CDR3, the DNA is TGTGCCAGCGCCAGGGAAGCCTGGACAGCGAGAGAGACCCAGTACTTC.

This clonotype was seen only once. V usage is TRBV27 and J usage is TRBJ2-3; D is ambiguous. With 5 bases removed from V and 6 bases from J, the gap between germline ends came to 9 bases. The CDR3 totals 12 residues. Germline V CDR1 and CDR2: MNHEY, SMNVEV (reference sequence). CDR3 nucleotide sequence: TGTGCCAGCAGTAAGTTGAGGGATACGCAGTATTTT. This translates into CASSKLRDTQYF.

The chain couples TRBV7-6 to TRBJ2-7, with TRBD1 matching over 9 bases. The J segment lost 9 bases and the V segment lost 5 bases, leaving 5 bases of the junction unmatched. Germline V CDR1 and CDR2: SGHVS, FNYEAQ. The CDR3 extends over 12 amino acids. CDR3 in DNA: TGTGCCAGCAGCCCCGACAGGGGGAGGCAGTACTTC. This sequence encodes CASSPDRGRQYF.

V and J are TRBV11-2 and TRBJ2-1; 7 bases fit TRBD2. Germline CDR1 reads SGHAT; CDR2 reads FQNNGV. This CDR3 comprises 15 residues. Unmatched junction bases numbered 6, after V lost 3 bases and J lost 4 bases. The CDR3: CASSLWEGPYNEQFF. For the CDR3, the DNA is TGTGCCAGCAGCTTGTGGGAGGGCCCTTACAATGAGCAGTTCTTC. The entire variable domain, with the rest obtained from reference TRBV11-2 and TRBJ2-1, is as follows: EAGVAQSPRYKIIEKRQSVAFWCNPISGHATLYWYQQILGQGPKLLIQFQNNGVVDDSQLPKDRFSAERLKGVDSTLKIQPAKLEDSAVYLCASSLWEGPYNEQFFGPGTRLTVL.

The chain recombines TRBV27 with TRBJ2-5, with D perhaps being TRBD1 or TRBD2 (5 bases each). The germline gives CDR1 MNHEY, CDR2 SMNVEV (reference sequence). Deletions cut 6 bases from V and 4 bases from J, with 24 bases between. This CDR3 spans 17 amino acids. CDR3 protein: CASSTTQRDPRVETQYF. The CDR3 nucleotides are TGTGCCAGCAGCACCACCCAGAGGGACCCACGGGTAGAGACCCAGTACTTC.

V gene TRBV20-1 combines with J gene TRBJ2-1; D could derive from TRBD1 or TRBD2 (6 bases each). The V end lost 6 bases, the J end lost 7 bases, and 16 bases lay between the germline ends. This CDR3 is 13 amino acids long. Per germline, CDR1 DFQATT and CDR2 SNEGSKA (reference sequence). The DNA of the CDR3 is TGCAGTGCAAAGGGGGGAGAAAGGAATGAGCAGTTCTTC. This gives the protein CSAKGGERNEQFF.

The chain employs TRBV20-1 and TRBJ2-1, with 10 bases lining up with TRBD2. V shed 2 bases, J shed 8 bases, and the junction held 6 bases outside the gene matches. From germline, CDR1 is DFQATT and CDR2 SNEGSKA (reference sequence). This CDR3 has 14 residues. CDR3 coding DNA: TGCAGTGCTAGACAAGTAGCGGGAGGCCATGAGCAGTTCTTC. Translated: CSARQVAGGHEQFF.

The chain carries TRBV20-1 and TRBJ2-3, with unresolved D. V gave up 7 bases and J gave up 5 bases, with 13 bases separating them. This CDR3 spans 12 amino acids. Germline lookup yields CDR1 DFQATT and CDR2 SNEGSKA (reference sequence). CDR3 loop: CSDSLFGDTQYF. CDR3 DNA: TGCAGTGATTCCCTCTTCGGAGATACGCAGTATTTT.

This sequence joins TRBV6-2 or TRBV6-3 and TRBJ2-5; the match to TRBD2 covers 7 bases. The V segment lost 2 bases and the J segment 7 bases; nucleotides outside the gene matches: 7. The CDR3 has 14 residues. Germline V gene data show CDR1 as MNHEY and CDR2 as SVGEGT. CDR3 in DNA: TGTGCCAGCAGTTACGGAGCGGGACCATGGACCCAGTACTTC. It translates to CASSYGAGPWTQYF.

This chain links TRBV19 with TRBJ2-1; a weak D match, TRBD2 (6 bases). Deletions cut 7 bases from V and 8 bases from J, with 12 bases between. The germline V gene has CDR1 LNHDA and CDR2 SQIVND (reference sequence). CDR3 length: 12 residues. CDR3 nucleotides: TGTGCCAGTATGATGGAGGGGCATGAGCAGTTCTTC. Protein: CASMMEGHEQFF.

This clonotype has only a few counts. The CDR3 loop reads CASSLPGRAEAFF. CDR3 sequence (DNA): TGTGCCAGCAGCTTACCAGGGCGGGCTGAAGCTTTCTTT. J is TRBJ1-1 and V is TRBV11-2, with a possible D match to TRBD1 (5 bases). The germline gives CDR1 SGHAT, CDR2 FQNNGV. The V gene lost 2 bases and the J gene lost 6 bases, with 10 bases spanning the gap. The CDR3 has 13 residues.

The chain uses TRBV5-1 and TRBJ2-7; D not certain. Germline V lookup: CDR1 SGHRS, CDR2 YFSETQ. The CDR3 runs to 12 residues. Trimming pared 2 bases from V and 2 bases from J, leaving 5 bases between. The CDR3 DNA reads TGCGCCAGCAGCTTATTCACCTACGAGCAGTACTTC. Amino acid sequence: CASSLFTYEQYF.

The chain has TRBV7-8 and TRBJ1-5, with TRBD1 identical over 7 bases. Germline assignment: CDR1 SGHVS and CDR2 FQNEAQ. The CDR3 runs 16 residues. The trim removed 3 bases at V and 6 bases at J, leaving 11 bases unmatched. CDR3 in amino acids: CASSLEGQAGGQPQHF. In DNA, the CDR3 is TGTGCCAGCAGCTTGGAAGGACAGGCCGGAGGTCAGCCCCAGCATTTT.

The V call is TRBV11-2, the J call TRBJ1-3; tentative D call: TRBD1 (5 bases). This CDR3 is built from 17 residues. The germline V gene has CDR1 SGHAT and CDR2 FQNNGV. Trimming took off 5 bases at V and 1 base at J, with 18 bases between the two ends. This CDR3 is CASSPTRGEESGNTIYF. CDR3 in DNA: TGTGCCAGCAGCCCAACTCGGGGGGAAGAATCTGGAAACACCATATATTTT.

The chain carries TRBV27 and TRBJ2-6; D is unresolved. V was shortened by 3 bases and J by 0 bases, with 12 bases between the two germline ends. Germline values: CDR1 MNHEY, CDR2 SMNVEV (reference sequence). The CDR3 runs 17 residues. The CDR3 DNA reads TGTGCCAGCAGTTTCGTTGATACTTCCTCTGGGGCCAACGTCCTGACTTTC. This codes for CASSFVDTSSGANVLTF.

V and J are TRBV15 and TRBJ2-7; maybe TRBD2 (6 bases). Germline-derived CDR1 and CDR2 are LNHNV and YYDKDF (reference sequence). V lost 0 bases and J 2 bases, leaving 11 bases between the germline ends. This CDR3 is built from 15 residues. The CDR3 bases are TGTGCCACCAGCAGAGAGGGCGGGGTTGCCTACGAGCAGTACTTC. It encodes CATSREGGVAYEQYF.

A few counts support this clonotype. Written as DNA, the CDR3 is TGCGCCAGCAGCCAACATCTGACCGGCGGGGAGCTGTTTTTT. This sequence encodes CASSQHLTGGELFF. The chain uses TRBV4-1 and TRBJ2-2; D is ambiguous. From germline, CDR1 is MGHRA and CDR2 YSYEKL. V was clipped by 2 bases and J by 7 bases, with 11 bases between them. The CDR3 runs 14 residues.

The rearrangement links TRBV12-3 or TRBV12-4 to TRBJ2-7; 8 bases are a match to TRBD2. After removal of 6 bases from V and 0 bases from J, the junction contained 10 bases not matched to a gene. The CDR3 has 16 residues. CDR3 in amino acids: CASSGGGPFLSYEQYF. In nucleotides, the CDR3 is TGTGCCAGCAGCGGGGGGGGACCCTTCCTCTCCTACGAGCAGTACTTC.

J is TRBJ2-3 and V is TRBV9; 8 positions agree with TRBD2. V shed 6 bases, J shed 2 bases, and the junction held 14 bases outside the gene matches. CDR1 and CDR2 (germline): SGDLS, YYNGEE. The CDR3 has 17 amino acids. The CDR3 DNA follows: TGTGCCAGCACATCGGAGGGAGCGGGAGCTAACACAGATACGCAGTATTTT. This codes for CASTSEGAGANTDTQYF.